Below, one T cell receptor beta chain is given with its context. Its antigen remains unidentified. This specimen comes from a study of blood T cells in healthy people across ages. Overall study results and limits: With age, beta diversity per million T cells declined roughly linearly, significantly by about 40. The diversity estimates, figures obtained from one million T cells, were considered underestimates.

The V gene's germline CDR1 is LGHNT and CDR2 FRNRAP. V lost 3 bases to trimming and J lost 0 bases; unmatched junction nucleotides: 10. This CDR3 spans 17 amino acids. A second about 7 to 12 cycle PCR used barcoded and J-beta primers. Every sample gave at least 2.5 million paired-end reads containing CDR3. One entry per CDR3 protein results from TCRdb running MiXCR on the 5' RACE reads. The table includes about 1,400,000 distinct CDR3 sequences, 40% to 50% detected once. V gene TRBV12-5 combines with J gene TRBJ2-7, with 8 nucleotides matching TRBD2. The receptor comes from a woman aged 18-35 years in good health. Source material: blood. The CDR3 reads CASGFTVAGMNSYEQYF. DNA for the CDR3: TGTGCTAGTGGTTTCACCGTAGCGGGGATGAACTCCTACGAGCAGTACTTC.